This T cell receptor beta chain was retrieved from a study of shared clonotypes between healthy human individuals. Trimming at V came to 4 bases and at J to 6 bases, leaving 6 bases not matched to a gene. The CDR3 contains 14 residues. The germline gives CDR1 SGHVT, CDR2 SQSDAQ. Turning to this clone: Its matching antigen is unknown.

Naive CD8 cells lacked CD45RO and underwent positive selection for CCR7, leaving out terminally differentiated effector memory CD45RA+ cells. As handled by the study authors: Junction-only immunoSEQ sequences carried no quality scores, so filtering differed. Some clones are missing from TCRdb's copy, which holds only in-frame ones; the method was immunoSEQ multiplex PCR. V and J calls and clone size are as listed in that table; D and trimming were resolved from the DNA. In the table there are about 2 million clones, about 94% of which are singletons. Whole-study results and caveats: Limitation of the genetic and exposure-history diversity represented came from the few donors. Only blood was sampled; tissue repertoires likely differ.

The TCR comes from a man between 18 and 29 years old in good health. The chain has TRBV7-4 and TRBJ1-5; the match to TRBD1 covers 7 bases. Specimen: naive CD8+ T cells sorted from blood. The CDR3 DNA reads TGTGCCAGCAGCTCCGACAGGGACGCTCAGCCCCAGCATTTT. Translating it yields CASSSDRDAQPQHF.